The rows below give T cell receptor beta chains drawn from one sample of a study of blood T cell repertoires in COVID-19. Data came from immunoSEQ multiplex PCR; TCRdb stores just in-frame clones and leaves some out. The table lists around 42,000 clones, 76% of them singletons. Sequenced input: peripheral blood. The origin of the receptors is a man aged 65-85 years with active or convalescent COVID-19. Each CDR3 is given with its conserved first and last residue. The D gene is left open where the match is weak. A clone size is listed for some rows: how often the clone was seen (once, few, many), or a class if it is expanded.

v_gene	j_gene	abundance	d_gene	CDR3nt	CDR3aa
TRBV18	TRBJ1-4	NA	NA	TGTGCCAGCTCACCACCCCGGACAAGTGAAAAACTGTTTTTT	CASSPPRTSEKLFF
TRBV29-1	TRBJ2-2	NA	TRBD1	TGCAGCGGGGGGACAGGGTACGGGGAGCTGTTTTTT	CSGGTGYGELFF
TRBV5-5	TRBJ1-5	few	NA	TGTGCCAGCAGCTTGGAGGGTGGGGGGCAGCCCCAGCATTTT	CASSLEGGGQPQHF
TRBV28	TRBJ2-1	once	TRBD2	TGTGCCACCATACCAACAGCGGGGGGCTACAATGAGCAGTTCTTC	CATIPTAGGYNEQFF
TRBV7-9	TRBJ1-1	NA	NA	TGTGCCAGCAGCTTCGTAGAAGAAGCTTTCTTT	CASSFVEEAFF
TRBV3-1/TRBV3-2	TRBJ2-1	NA	TRBD2	TGTGCCAGCAGCCAAAATGCAGCGGGGGCCAATGAGCAGTTCTTC	CASSQNAAGANEQFF
TRBV3-1/TRBV3-2	TRBJ2-3	NA	TRBD2	TGTGCCAGCAGCCTCGGGACTAGTCCCGATACGCAGTATTTT	CASSLGTSPDTQYF
TRBV4-1	TRBJ1-5	NA	NA	TGCGCCAGCAGCCCCCGGCCTGAGGGTCAGCCCCAGCATTTT	CASSPRPEGQPQHF
TRBV6-6	TRBJ1-5	few	NA	TGTGCCAGCAGTTTAACTTCCTTCAATCAGCCCCAGCATTTT	CASSLTSFNQPQHF
TRBV20-1	TRBJ1-2	NA	TRBD1	TGCAGTGCTAGTTGGAGGGGACAGACCTATGGCTACACCTTC	CSASWRGQTYGYTF
TRBV9	TRBJ2-2	few	NA	TGTGCCAGCAGCGTATTCTCGAACACCGGGGAGCTGTTTTTT	CASSVFSNTGELFF
TRBV27	TRBJ2-5	NA	TRBD2	TGTGCCAGCAGTCCCCACCCGACCCTGACTAGCGGGGGGGTAGGTGGGACCCAGTACTTC	CASSPHPTLTSGGVGGTQYF
TRBV19	TRBJ2-7	NA	TRBD1	TGTGCCAGTAGTACCCCCGGACAGGACTACGAGCAGTACTTC	CASSTPGQDYEQYF